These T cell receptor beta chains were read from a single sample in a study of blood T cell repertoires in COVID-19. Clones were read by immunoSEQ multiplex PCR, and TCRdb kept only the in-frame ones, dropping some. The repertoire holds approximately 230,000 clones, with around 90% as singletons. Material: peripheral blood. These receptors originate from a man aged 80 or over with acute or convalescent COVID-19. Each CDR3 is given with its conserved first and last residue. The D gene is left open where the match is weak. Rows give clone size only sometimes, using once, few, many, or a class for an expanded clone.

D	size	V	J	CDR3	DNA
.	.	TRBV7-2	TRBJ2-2	CASSLPGIAGELFF	TGTGCCAGCAGCTTACCCGGGATAGCAGGGGAGCTGTTTTTT
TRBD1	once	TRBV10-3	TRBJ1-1	CANSAGGEAFF	TGTGCCAACAGCGCAGGGGGTGAAGCTTTCTTT
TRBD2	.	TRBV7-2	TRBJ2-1	CASSLGRGVENEQFF	TGTGCCAGCAGCTTAGGGCGGGGGGTAGAAAATGAGCAATTCTTC
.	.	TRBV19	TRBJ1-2	CASSLIDNYYGYTF	TGTGCCAGTAGTCTTATTGACAACTACTATGGCTACACCTTC
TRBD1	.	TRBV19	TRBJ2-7	CASSPFRTGGGYEQYF	TGTGCCAGTAGCCCCTTCAGGACAGGGGGCGGCTACGAGCAGTACTTC
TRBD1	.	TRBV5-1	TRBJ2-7	CASSLANPDRGRLYEQYF	TGCGCCAGCAGCTTGGCCAACCCCGACAGGGGAAGGCTCTACGAGCAGTACTTC
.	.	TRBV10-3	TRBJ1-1	CAISEERRTEAFF	TGTGCCATCAGTGAGGAGAGGAGGACTGAAGCTTTCTTT
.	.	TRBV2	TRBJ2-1	CASSEKQVLANEQFF	TGTGCCAGCAGTGAAAAACAGGTACTGGCCAATGAGCAGTTCTTC
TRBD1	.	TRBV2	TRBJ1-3	CASSEVVTGTGNTIYF	TGTGCCAGCAGTGAAGTGGTGACAGGGACTGGAAACACCATATATTTT
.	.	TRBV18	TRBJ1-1	CASSEGHPMNTEAFF	TGTGCCAGCTCAGAAGGACACCCCATGAACACTGAAGCTTTCTTT
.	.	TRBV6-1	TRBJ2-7	CASSEGGEGYEQYF	TGTGCCAGCAGTGAGGGCGGGGAAGGCTACGAGCAGTACTTC
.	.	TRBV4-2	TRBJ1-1	CASGRGTEAFF	TGTGCCAGCGGACGGGGGACTGAAGCTTTCTTT
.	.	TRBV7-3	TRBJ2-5	CASSLGQGGEETQYF	TGTGCCAGCAGCTTAGGGCAGGGCGGGGAAGAGACCCAGTACTTC
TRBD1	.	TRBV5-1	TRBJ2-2	CASSLWGTANTGELFF	TGCGCCAGCAGCTTGTGGGGGACAGCGAACACCGGGGAGCTGTTTTTT
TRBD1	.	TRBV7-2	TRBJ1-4	CASSDGRGVEKLFF	TGTGCCAGCAGCGACGGCAGGGGGGTAGAAAAACTGTTTTTT
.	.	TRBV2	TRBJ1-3	CASSSQDFSGNTIYF	TGTGCCAGCAGTAGTCAGGACTTCTCTGGAAACACCATATATTTT
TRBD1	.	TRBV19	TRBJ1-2	CASSPWTGEDYGYTF	TGTGCCAGTAGTCCTTGGACAGGGGAAGACTATGGCTACACCTTC
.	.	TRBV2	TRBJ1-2	CASSTVLSGGYTF	TGTGCCAGCAGTACCGTCCTGAGCGGTGGCTACACCTTC
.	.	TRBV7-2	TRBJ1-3	CASSLGVTGNTIYF	TGTGCCAGCAGCTTAGGGGTGACAGGAAACACCATATATTTT
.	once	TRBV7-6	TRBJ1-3	CASSLGNRVSTVAGNTIYF	TGTGCCAGCAGCTTAGGGAACAGGGTAAGTACGGTTGCTGGAAACACCATATATTTT
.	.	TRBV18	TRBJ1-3	CASSPPEYRNTIYF	TGTGCCAGCTCACCACCAGAGTATAGAAACACCATATATTTT
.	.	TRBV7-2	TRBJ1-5	CASSLVRAGNQPQHF	TGTGCCAGCAGCTTAGTCAGGGCTGGCAATCAGCCCCAGCATTTT
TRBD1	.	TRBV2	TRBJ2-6	CASSATGRSGANVLTF	TGTGCCAGCAGTGCGACAGGGCGCTCTGGGGCCAACGTCCTGACTTTC
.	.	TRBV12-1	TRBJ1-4	CASSFEQDNEKLFF	TGTGCCAGCAGCTTTGAACAGGATAATGAAAAACTGTTTTTT
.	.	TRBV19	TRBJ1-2	CASSINREGGYTF	TGTGCCAGTAGTATTAACAGGGAGGGTGGCTACACCTTC
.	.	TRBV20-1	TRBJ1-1	CSAFDYTEAFF	TGCAGTGCTTTCGACTACACTGAAGCTTTCTTT
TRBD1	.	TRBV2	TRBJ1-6	CASSLDRSYNSPLHF	TGTGCCAGCAGTTTGGACAGGAGCTATAATTCACCCCTCCACTTT
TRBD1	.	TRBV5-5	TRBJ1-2	CASSLGTGAYGYTF	TGTGCCAGCAGCTTAGGGACAGGGGCCTATGGCTACACCTTC
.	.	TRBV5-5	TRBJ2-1	CASSSSVSYNEQFF	TGTGCCAGCAGCTCTAGTGTAAGCTACAATGAGCAGTTCTTC
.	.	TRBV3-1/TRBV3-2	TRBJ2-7	CASSRQGHNDRGSYEQYF	TGTGCCAGCAGCCGCCAGGGACACAACGACCGCGGCTCCTACGAGCAGTACTTC
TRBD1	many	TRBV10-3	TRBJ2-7	CAISDPGQATDEQYF	TGTGCCATCAGTGATCCGGGACAGGCAACCGACGAGCAGTACTTC
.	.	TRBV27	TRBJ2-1	CASVRNNEQFF	TGTGCCAGCGTCAGAAACAATGAGCAGTTCTTC
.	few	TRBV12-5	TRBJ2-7	CASGLVLWTESSYEQYF	TGTGCTAGTGGTTTGGTACTATGGACAGAGAGCTCCTACGAGCAGTACTTC
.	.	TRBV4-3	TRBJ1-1	CASSQDLVAEAFF	TGCGCCAGCAGCCAAGATCTAGTTGCTGAAGCTTTCTTT
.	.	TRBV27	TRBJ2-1	CASSSDTGLVYNEQFF	TGTGCCAGCAGTTCAGATACAGGGTTAGTCTACAATGAGCAGTTCTTC
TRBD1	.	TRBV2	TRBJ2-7	CASSGGRTGNYEQYF	TGTGCCAGCAGTGGGGGACGGACAGGGAATTACGAGCAGTACTTC
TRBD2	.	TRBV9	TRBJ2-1	CASSVDSGIYNEQFF	TGTGCCAGCAGCGTAGATAGCGGGATTTACAATGAGCAGTTCTTC
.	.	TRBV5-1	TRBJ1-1	CASSRGGVMNTEAFF	TGCGCCAGCAGCAGGGGCGGGGTTATGAACACTGAAGCTTTCTTT
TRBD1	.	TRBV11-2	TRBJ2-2	CASSSWTGTGELFF	TGTGCCAGCAGCTCCTGGACAGGTACCGGGGAGCTGTTTTTT
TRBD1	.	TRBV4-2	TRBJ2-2	CASSQEGQGITGELFF	TGTGCCAGCAGCCAAGAGGGACAGGGGATCACCGGGGAGCTGTTTTTT
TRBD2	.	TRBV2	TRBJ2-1	CASPQGASGGDEQFF	TGTGCCAGCCCGCAAGGGGCTAGCGGGGGGGATGAGCAGTTCTTC
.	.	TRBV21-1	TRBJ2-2	CASSNNPGGENTGELFF	TGTGCCAGCAGCAACAACCCAGGGGGCGAGAACACCGGGGAGCTGTTTTTT
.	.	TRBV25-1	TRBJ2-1	CASSSIAEMSYNEQFF	TGTGCCAGCAGCTCTATAGCGGAAATGTCCTACAATGAGCAGTTCTTC
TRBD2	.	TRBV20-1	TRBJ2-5	CSASPFSGEETQYF	TGCAGTGCTAGTCCCTTTAGCGGGGAAGAGACCCAGTACTTC
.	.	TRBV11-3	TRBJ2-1	CASSLSSASYNEQFF	TGTGCCAGCAGCTTAAGTAGTGCTTCCTACAATGAGCAGTTCTTC
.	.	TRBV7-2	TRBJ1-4	CASSLGSGVGEKLFF	TGTGCCAGCAGCTTGGGTTCAGGGGTGGGTGAAAAACTGTTTTTT
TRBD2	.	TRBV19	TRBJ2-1	CASSIGPTGGNEQFF	TGTGCCAGTAGTATTGGCCCGACGGGAGGCAATGAGCAGTTCTTC
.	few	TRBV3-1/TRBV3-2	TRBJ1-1	CASSQRGITEAFF	TGTGCCAGCAGCCAACGGGGGATTACTGAAGCTTTCTTT
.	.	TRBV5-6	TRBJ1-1	CASSSGLLRDTEAFF	TGTGCCAGCAGCTCTGGACTACTACGGGACACTGAAGCTTTCTTT
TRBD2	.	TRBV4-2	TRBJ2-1	CASSQAGVGYNEQFF	TGTGCCAGCAGCCAGGCGGGAGTAGGGTACAATGAGCAGTTCTTC
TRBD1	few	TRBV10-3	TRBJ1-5	CAISGTGGVEGQPQHF	TGTGCCATCAGCGGGACAGGGGGCGTAGAGGGTCAGCCCCAGCATTTT